This T cell receptor (beta chain) originates from a study of molecular identifiers for immune sequencing clone quantification. The CDR3 runs 12 residues. Germline-derived CDR1 and CDR2 are GTSNPN and SVGIG (reference sequence). V was pared by 0 bases and J by 7 bases, with 7 bases between. Details on this clonotype: As yet, its antigen is unknown.

Study results and limitations: Clones above 20 RNA copies contained over 98% of effector molecules and under 1% of naive molecules.

CD8+CD4-CCR7+CD45RA+ cells were sorted as naive CD8 T cells. Both previously described methods and listed TCR primers were employed to make bulk TCR libraries. TCRdb re-analysed the PCR reads in MiXCR, keeping a single row per CDR3 protein. The data contain some 320,000 distinct CDR3 sequences, 20% to 25% of them singletons. The V gene is TRBV30, the J gene TRBJ2-1; no firm D call. Material for sequencing was naive CD8+ T cells from blood, with Jurkat cell RNA spiked in. The subset is: FACS-sorted CD8+CD4-CCR7+CD45RA+ naive T cells. The receptor comes from a human donor in good health. Some libraries in this study had Jurkat cell RNA spiked in. The CDR3 reads CAWSVSWNEQFF. The CDR3 DNA is TGTGCCTGGAGTGTATCTTGGAATGAGCAGTTCTTC.